This T cell receptor beta chain is from a study of blood T cell repertoires in COVID-19. Across the study: Whether acute or convalescent, the COVID-19 samples came from the United States, Italy and Spain.

The CDR3 runs 15 residues. Looked up from germline, CDR1 is SGHNT and CDR2 is YENEEA. Trimming removed 1 base at V and 2 bases at J, with 11 bases between. Per the original data handling: Amplification with reference gene primers provided the estimates of nucleated cell counts. Repertoires were generated with immunoSEQ multiplex PCR, while TCRdb's copy carries only in-frame clones and drops some. V and J calls and clone size are copied from that table; D and trimming were computed from the DNA. The sample shows 120,000 or so clones, 65% to 85% of them seen only once. The chain employs TRBV11-3 and TRBJ2-5, with D unresolved. Input material: peripheral blood. This TCR was recovered from an older man with active or convalescent COVID-19. CDR3 amino acids: CASSLGAAPQETQYF. The CDR3 DNA reads as TGTGCCAGCAGCTTAGGGGCAGCACCGCAAGAGACCCAGTACTTC.